Listed below are T cell receptor beta chains from one sample, sequenced in a study of shared clonotypes between healthy human individuals. Measured with immunoSEQ multiplex PCR; TCRdb has only the in-frame clones, and not every one. Of approximately 110,000 clones listed, under 70% are singletons. The source material was memory CD8+ T cells sorted from blood. Source of these receptors: a woman younger than 45 in good health. Both conserved end residues are part of each CDR3. Fields, in order: V gene, clone size, D gene, J gene, CDR3 length, CDR3 DNA, CDR3 protein. A D gene is named only where the DNA matches it firmly. The size of a clone is reported for some rows only, either as once, few or many, or as a class for expanded clones.

>TRBV27|NA|TRBD1|TRBJ1-1|14
TGTGCCAGCAGTGTGACAGGGGTGATCGCTGAAGCTTTCTTT
CASSVTGVIAEAFF
>TRBV28|NA|NA|TRBJ2-7|14
TGTGCCAGCAGTCCACCTAGTTCCCTCTACGAGCAGTACTTC
CASSPPSSLYEQYF
>TRBV5-1|NA|NA|TRBJ2-7|13
TGCGCCAGCAGCTTGGTCAGTACAAGCGAGCAGTACTTC
CASSLVSTSEQYF
>TRBV10-2|few|TRBD1|TRBJ2-2|14
TGCGCCAGCAGCGGGGACAGGTGGGCCGGGGAGCTGTTTTTT
CASSGDRWAGELFF
>TRBV23-1|NA|NA|TRBJ1-1|13
TGCGCCAGCAGTCAATCGATGCAGTCCGAAGCTTTCTTT
CASSQSMQSEAFF
>TRBV6-5|NA|TRBD1|TRBJ2-5|15
TGTGCCAGCAGTTACCAGGACAGGGGGATAGAGACCCAGTACTTC
CASSYQDRGIETQYF
>TRBV25-1|NA|NA|TRBJ2-7|14
TGTGCCAGCAGTGAGAGTATAGGGGGTGACGAGCAGTACTTC
CASSESIGGDEQYF
>TRBV5-1|NA|NA|TRBJ1-1|16
TGCGCCAGCAGCTCCCCCGCCGGGACATTGAACACTGAAGCTTTCTTT
CASSSPAGTLNTEAFF
>TRBV28|NA|NA|TRBJ2-7|13
TGTGCCAGCAGTTTTTACAGCTCCTACGAGCAGTACTTC
CASSFYSSYEQYF
>TRBV7-6|NA|TRBD2|TRBJ2-7|13
TGTGCCAGCAGCTTAGCGTCGGGGGGCGAGCAGTACTTC
CASSLASGGEQYF
>TRBV7-7|NA|NA|TRBJ2-7|13
TGTGCCAGCAGCTTCGTCCCCGGGGACGAGCAGTACTTC
CASSFVPGDEQYF
>TRBV27|NA|TRBD2|TRBJ2-3|18
TGTGCCAGCAGTTTATTTGGGACTAGCGGGAGGAGCACAGATACGCAGTATTTT
CASSLFGTSGRSTDTQYF
>TRBV6-4|many|NA|TRBJ2-2|13
TGTGCCAGCAGTGAGACAAACACCGGGGAGCTGTTTTTT
CASSETNTGELFF
>TRBV15|NA|NA|TRBJ2-6|14
TGTGCCACGGCGGGAACCGCTGGGGCCAACGTCCTGACTTTC
CATAGTAGANVLTF
>TRBV10-3|NA|TRBD2|TRBJ2-7|19
TGTGCCATCAGTGAGTCGGCTAGCGGGAGGTTCCCCCTTCTTCCGAGGCAGTACTTC
CAISESASGRFPLLPRQYF
>TRBV14|NA|NA|TRBJ2-7|15
TGTGCCAGCAGCCAAGGTCACGCAGGACCGGGTGAGCAGTACTTC
CASSQGHAGPGEQYF
>TRBV29-1|few|NA|TRBJ2-7|14
TGCAGCGTGGAAACCGGGACGGCTACCTACGAGCAGTACTTC
CSVETGTATYEQYF
>TRBV21-1|NA|NA|TRBJ1-5|14
TGTGCCAGCAGCAACGATCGCGGCACGCAGCCCCAGCATTTT
CASSNDRGTQPQHF
>TRBV11-2|once|NA|TRBJ2-7|15
TGTGCCAGCAGCTTAGGGGTTTCGAGCTCCTACGAGCAGTACTTC
CASSLGVSSSYEQYF
>TRBV7-3|NA|NA|TRBJ2-7|14
TGTGCCAGCAGCCTACTGACAGGTTCCTACGAGCAGTACTTC
CASSLLTGSYEQYF
>TRBV27|NA|TRBD2|TRBJ2-7|15
TGTGCCAGCAGTCCGGGGACTAGCGGAGACTACGAGCAGTACTTC
CASSPGTSGDYEQYF
>TRBV6-1|few|TRBD1|TRBJ1-6|15
TGTGCCAGCAGTGAATCGGCAGGGGGCATTTCACCCCTCCACTTT
CASSESAGGISPLHF
>TRBV25-1|few|NA|TRBJ2-7|14
TGTGCCAGCAGTCCGGGCCCCAGCTCCTACGAGCAGTACTTC
CASSPGPSSYEQYF
>TRBV7-8|few|NA|TRBJ2-1|11
TGTGCCAGCAGCCCCGGGGGCGAGCAGTTCTTC
CASSPGGEQFF
>TRBV9|many|NA|TRBJ2-7|14
TGTGCCAGCAGCGTAGGTGGGGGATCGGACGAGCAGTACTTC
CASSVGGGSDEQYF
>TRBV25-1|NA|NA|TRBJ2-3|18
TGTGCCAGCAGTGAGCAGATCGAGGGACCCGCTGGCACAGATACGCAGTATTTT
CASSEQIEGPAGTDTQYF
>TRBV6-4|NA|TRBD2|TRBJ2-1|14
TGTGCCAGCAGTGACGGACTAGCGGGCAATGAGCAGTTCTTC
CASSDGLAGNEQFF
>TRBV27|few|NA|TRBJ2-7|16
TGTGCCAGCAGTTTCTCCGGGACTTCTAGCTCCTACGAGCAGTACTTC
CASSFSGTSSSYEQYF
>TRBV7-9|NA|NA|TRBJ1-1|13
TGTGCCAGCAGGCAACCAGGAAGTCATGAAGCTTTCTTT
CASRQPGSHEAFF
>TRBV7-9|NA|NA|TRBJ1-2|13
TGTGCCAGCAGCTTATTGGGAGGCTATGGCTACACCTTC
CASSLLGGYGYTF
>TRBV28|NA|TRBD2|TRBJ2-7|19
TGTGCCAGCAGGCGTGGACAGGGTGTAGCTAGCGGGGGATCGGGAGAGCAGTACTTC
CASRRGQGVASGGSGEQYF
>TRBV5-6|NA|NA|TRBJ1-1|11
TGTGCCAGCAGCCGATTAACTGAAGCTTTCTTT
CASSRLTEAFF
>TRBV7-8|NA|NA|TRBJ2-1|14
TGTGCCAGCAGCTTGGGGACTGGGGACAATGAGCAGTTCTTC
CASSLGTGDNEQFF
>TRBV28|NA|TRBD2|TRBJ2-5|15
TGTGCCAGCAGCCGGGTAGCGGGAATTCAAGAGACCCAGTACTTC
CASSRVAGIQETQYF
>TRBV28|NA|TRBD2|TRBJ2-7|16
TGTGCCAGCAGTTTCCCAGGGAGGGAAAGGGCCTACGAGCAGTACTTC
CASSFPGRERAYEQYF
>TRBV9|NA|TRBD2|TRBJ2-2|21
TGTGCCAGCACTCGGGACCTTTATTCGGCGGCGGGAGGGCCGGGCACCGGGGAGCTGTTTTTT
CASTRDLYSAAGGPGTGELFF
>TRBV5-1|NA|NA|TRBJ1-2|16
TGCGCCAGCAGCCACCTAAGCGGGGCGCGAGGAGGGGGCTACACCTTC
CASSHLSGARGGGYTF
>TRBV28|many|TRBD2|TRBJ2-7|15
TGTGCCAGCAGTCTACTAGCGATTACCTCCTACGAGCAGTACTTC
CASSLLAITSYEQYF
>TRBV30|NA|NA|TRBJ2-2|13
TGTGCCTGGAGTGTAGTGGGTTCCGGGGAGCTGTTTTTT
CAWSVVGSGELFF
>TRBV27|NA|NA|TRBJ2-3|12
TGTGCCAGCAGTTCCGAGGCAGATACGCAGTATTTT
CASSSEADTQYF
>TRBV29-1|NA|NA|TRBJ2-7|13
TGCAGCGCCCTCGCCGGGAACACCTACGAGCAGTACTTC
CSALAGNTYEQYF
>TRBV27|NA|NA|TRBJ2-5|12
TGTGCCGACAGTAGGCGGAAAGAGACCCAGTACTTC
CADSRRKETQYF
>TRBV6-6|NA|TRBD1|TRBJ1-3|16
TGTGCCAGCAGTTACGGGACAGAGGATTCGGGAAACACCATATATTTT
CASSYGTEDSGNTIYF
>TRBV5-1|NA|TRBD2|TRBJ2-1|17
TGCGCCAGCAGCTTGGTTAGGGCTAGCGGAACCTACAATGAGCAGTTCTTC
CASSLVRASGTYNEQFF
>TRBV29-1|NA|TRBD1|TRBJ2-7|18
TGCAGCGTTGAGTTGAGGGACAGGGGCAGTCAAGGCTTCTACGAGCAGTACTTC
CSVELRDRGSQGFYEQYF
>TRBV28|NA|TRBD2|TRBJ2-1|15
TGTGCCAGCAGTACCGGGACTAGCGGGTCTCATGAGCAGTTCTTC
CASSTGTSGSHEQFF